This TCR beta chain was recovered during a study of shared clonotypes between healthy human individuals. Study-wide context: CD4 naive and CD4 memory each took three plates per donor, while CD8 naive took two and CD8 memory one.

Deletions cut 0 bases from V and 0 bases from J, with 9 bases between. CDR3 length: 15 amino acids. Germline CDR1 and CDR2: GTSNPN and SVGIG (reference sequence). This table comes from immunoSEQ multiplex PCR, and its TCRdb copy is limited to in-frame clones, with some not included. This table has hundreds of thousands of clones, more than 70% appearing once. A split of CD4+ cells into CD45RA+ naive and CD45RA-negative memory subsets was performed. The V gene is TRBV30, the J gene TRBJ2-4; no definite D call. The receptor's source is a woman younger than 45 in good health. The sample comprised memory CD4+ T cells sorted from blood. Noted subset: CD45RA-negative fraction. CDR3 sequence (DNA): TGTGCCTGGAGTGTATCCACCAAAGCCAAAAACATTCAGTACTTC. This encodes CAWSVSTKAKNIQYF.